This T cell receptor (beta chain) is drawn from a study of human T cells and chemical hapten exposure. Germline CDR1 SGHTA, CDR2 FQGTGA. With 2 bases clipped from V and 1 base from J, the junction kept 5 bases outside the gene matches. CDR3 size: 16 residues. The table lists this clonotype with a few counts. MiXCR, run by TCRdb on the RACE reads, gives a single entry per CDR3 protein. The sample consists of around 380,000 distinct CDR3 sequences, about 5% of them appearing once. As to time point: pre-sensitization, week 0. Stated treatment: therapeutic diphenylcyclopropenone sensitization with weekly scalp DPC.

V gene TRBV7-3 combines with J gene TRBJ2-3; 8 positions match TRBD2. The receptor was derived from a woman between 18 and 30 years old with alopecia areata. Some clones in this sample may be carry-over from other donors' samples. Here the sequenced sample was whole blood, taken in connection with sensitization to the hapten diphenylcyclopropenone (DPC). CDR3 nucleotide sequence: TGTGCCAGCAGCTTATACCCCGGGGGGGGCACAGATACGCAGTATTTT. Protein product: CASSLYPGGGTDTQYF.